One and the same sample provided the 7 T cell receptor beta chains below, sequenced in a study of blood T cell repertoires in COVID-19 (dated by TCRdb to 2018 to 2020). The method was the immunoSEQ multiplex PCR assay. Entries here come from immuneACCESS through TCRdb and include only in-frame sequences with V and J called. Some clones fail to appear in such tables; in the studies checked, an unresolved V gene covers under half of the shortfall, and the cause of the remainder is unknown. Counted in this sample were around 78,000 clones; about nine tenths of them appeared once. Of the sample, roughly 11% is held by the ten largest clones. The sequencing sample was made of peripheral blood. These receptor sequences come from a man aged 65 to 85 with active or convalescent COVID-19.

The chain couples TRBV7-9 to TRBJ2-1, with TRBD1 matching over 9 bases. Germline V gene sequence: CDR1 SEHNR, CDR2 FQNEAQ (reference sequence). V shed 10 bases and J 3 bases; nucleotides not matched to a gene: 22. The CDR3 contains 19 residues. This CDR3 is CATQNRGQGRGGLYNEQFF. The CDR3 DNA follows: TGTGCCACCCAGAATAGAGGACAGGGGAGGGGTGGACTCTACAATGAGCAGTTCTTC.

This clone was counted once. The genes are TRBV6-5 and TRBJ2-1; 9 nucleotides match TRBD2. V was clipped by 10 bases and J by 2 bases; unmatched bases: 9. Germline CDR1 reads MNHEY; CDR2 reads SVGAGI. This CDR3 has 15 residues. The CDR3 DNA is TGTGCCACCCAGGCCCTAGCGGGAACCTACAATGAGCAGTTCTTC. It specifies CATQALAGTYNEQFF.

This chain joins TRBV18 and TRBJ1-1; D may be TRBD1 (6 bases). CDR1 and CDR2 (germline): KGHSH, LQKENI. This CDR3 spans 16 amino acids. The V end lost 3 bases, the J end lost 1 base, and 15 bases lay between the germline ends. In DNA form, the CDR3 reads TGTGCCAGCTCACCTCCATCTAGGGGGAAGAACACTGAAGCTTTCTTT. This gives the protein CASSPPSRGKNTEAFF. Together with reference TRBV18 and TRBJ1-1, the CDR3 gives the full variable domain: NAGVMQNPRHLVRRRGQEARLRCSPMKGHSHVYWYRQLPEEGLKFMVYLQKENIIDESGMPKERFSAEFPKEGPSILRIQQVVRGDSAAYFCASSPPSRGKNTEAFFGQGTRLTVV.

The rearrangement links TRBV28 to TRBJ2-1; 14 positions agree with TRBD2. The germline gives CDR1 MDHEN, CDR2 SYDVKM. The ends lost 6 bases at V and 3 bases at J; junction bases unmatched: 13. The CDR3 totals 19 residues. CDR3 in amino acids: CASRPPGLAGDGFYNEQFF. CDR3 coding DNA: TGTGCCAGCAGACCCCCGGGACTAGCGGGAGATGGTTTCTACAATGAGCAGTTCTTC. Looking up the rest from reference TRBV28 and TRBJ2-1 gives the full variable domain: DVKVTQSSRYLVKRTGEKVFLECVQDMDHENMFWYRQDPGLGLRLIYFSYDVKMKEKGDIPEGYSVSREKKERFSLILESASTNQTSMYLCASRPPGLAGDGFYNEQFFGPGTRLTVL.

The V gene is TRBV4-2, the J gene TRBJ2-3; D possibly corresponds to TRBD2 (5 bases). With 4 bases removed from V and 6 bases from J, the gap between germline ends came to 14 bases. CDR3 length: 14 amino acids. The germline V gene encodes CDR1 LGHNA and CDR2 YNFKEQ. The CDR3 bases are TGTGCCAGCAGCCCGGACTCTGAGGTGGATACGCAGTATTTT. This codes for CASSPDSEVDTQYF.

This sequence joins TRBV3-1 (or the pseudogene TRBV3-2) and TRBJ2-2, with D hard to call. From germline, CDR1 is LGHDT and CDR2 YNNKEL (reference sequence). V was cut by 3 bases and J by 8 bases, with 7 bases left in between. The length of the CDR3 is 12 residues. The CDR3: CASSHILGELFF. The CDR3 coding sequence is TGTGCCAGCAGCCATATATTAGGGGAGCTGTTTTTT.

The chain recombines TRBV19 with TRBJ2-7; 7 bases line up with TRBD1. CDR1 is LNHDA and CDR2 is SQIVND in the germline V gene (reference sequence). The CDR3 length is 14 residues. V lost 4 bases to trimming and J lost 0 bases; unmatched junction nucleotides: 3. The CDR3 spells CASSNRDSSYEQYF. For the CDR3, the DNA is TGTGCCAGTAGTAACCGGGACAGCTCCTACGAGCAGTACTTC.